The source of this T cell receptor beta chain is a study of shared clonotypes between healthy human individuals. Germline V gene sequence: CDR1 SGHRS, CDR2 YFSETQ. The CDR3 totals 14 residues. V dropped 0 bases and J dropped 8 bases, with 11 bases sitting between them. TCRdb keeps only in-frame clones here, not all; method: immunoSEQ multiplex PCR. This table holds 2 million to 3 million clones, approximately 94% found once. This TCR was sampled from a man between 18 and 29 years old in good health. Some clones in this sample may be carry-over from other donors' samples. The rearrangement links TRBV5-1 to TRBJ2-2, with D possibly TRBD2 on 5 matching bases. Sample: naive CD4+ T cells from PBMCs. The subset is: CD45RA+ positively selected. CDR3 sequence (DNA): TGCGCCAGCAGCTTGGGGACTGCCCAGGGGGAGCTGTTTTTT. Translated: CASSLGTAQGELFF.